Listed below are T cell receptor beta chains from one sample, sequenced in a study of cytomegalovirus exposure and HLA in healthy donors. Data came from immunoSEQ multiplex PCR; TCRdb stores just in-frame clones and leaves some out. This table holds under 200,000 clones, approximately 80% found once. The sample comprised PBMCs. The receptor set was obtained from a woman in her thirties in good health and CMV-seronegative. The CDR3 runs from the conserved cysteine through the conserved F or W. The order of the fields is J gene, clone size, V gene, D gene, CDR3 protein, CDR3 DNA. A D gene is named only where the DNA matches it firmly. Not every row has a clone size; where given, it reads once, few, many or a size class.

j_call: TRBJ2-7
clone_size: few
v_call: TRBV21-1
d_call: -
cdr3_aa: CASSIGTGALFYEQYF
cdr3_nt: TGTGCCAGCAGCATCGGGACAGGGGCCCTCTTCTACGAGCAGTACTTC

j_call: TRBJ2-7
clone_size: -
v_call: TRBV7-9
d_call: -
cdr3_aa: CASSLTTGGRYEQYF
cdr3_nt: TGTGCCAGCAGCTTAACGACTGGGGGCAGGTACGAGCAGTACTTC

j_call: TRBJ2-7
clone_size: -
v_call: TRBV27
d_call: TRBD2
cdr3_aa: CASRKQTSSGEQYF
cdr3_nt: TGTGCCAGCAGAAAACAGACTAGCTCAGGAGAGCAGTACTTC

j_call: TRBJ2-5
clone_size: -
v_call: TRBV18
d_call: -
cdr3_aa: CASSPSGHFQDF
cdr3_nt: TGTGCCAGCTCACCATCGGGACACTTCCAGGACTTC

j_call: TRBJ2-7
clone_size: -
v_call: TRBV27
d_call: -
cdr3_aa: CASSFGDNYEQYF
cdr3_nt: TGTGCCAGCAGTTTTGGGGACAACTACGAGCAGTACTTC

j_call: TRBJ2-1
clone_size: -
v_call: TRBV9
d_call: TRBD1
cdr3_aa: CASSVGGQGGFEQFF
cdr3_nt: TGTGCCAGCAGCGTAGGGGGACAGGGTGGATTCGAGCAGTTCTTC

j_call: TRBJ2-7
clone_size: -
v_call: TRBV21-1
d_call: -
cdr3_aa: CASSNNRGIQYF
cdr3_nt: TGTGCCAGCAGCAACAACAGGGGAATACAGTACTTC

j_call: TRBJ2-5
clone_size: few
v_call: TRBV11-2
d_call: TRBD1
cdr3_aa: CASSYDRGQETQYF
cdr3_nt: TGTGCCAGCAGCTATGACAGGGGCCAAGAGACCCAGTACTTC

j_call: TRBJ2-1
clone_size: -
v_call: TRBV4-1
d_call: -
cdr3_aa: CASSREIRTGGEQFF
cdr3_nt: TGCGCCAGCAGCCGGGAGATAAGGACCGGGGGTGAGCAGTTCTTC

j_call: TRBJ1-1
clone_size: -
v_call: TRBV5-1
d_call: TRBD1
cdr3_aa: CASSLELGTVLTEAFF
cdr3_nt: TGCGCCAGCAGCTTGGAGTTGGGGACAGTATTAACTGAAGCTTTCTTT

j_call: TRBJ2-7
clone_size: -
v_call: TRBV7-6
d_call: TRBD1
cdr3_aa: CASSHRQGPSSYEQYF
cdr3_nt: TGTGCCAGCAGCCATAGACAGGGGCCCTCATCCTACGAGCAGTACTTC

j_call: TRBJ2-7
clone_size: -
v_call: TRBV10-2
d_call: -
cdr3_aa: CASSRTREITYEQYF
cdr3_nt: TGCGCCAGCTCCCGAACCCGGGAGATAACTTACGAGCAGTACTTC

j_call: TRBJ2-7
clone_size: -
v_call: TRBV4-2
d_call: TRBD2
cdr3_aa: CASSQTWTSGTYEQYF
cdr3_nt: TGTGCCAGCAGCCAGACGTGGACTAGCGGGACCTACGAGCAGTACTTC

j_call: TRBJ1-2
clone_size: -
v_call: TRBV2
d_call: TRBD1
cdr3_aa: CASRGGQGVANYGYTF
cdr3_nt: TGTGCCAGCAGAGGGGGACAGGGTGTGGCTAACTATGGCTACACCTTC

j_call: TRBJ1-2
clone_size: -
v_call: TRBV27
d_call: TRBD1
cdr3_aa: CASSFLGTELNGYTF
cdr3_nt: TGTGCCAGCAGTTTCCTCGGGACAGAGTTGAATGGCTACACCTTC

j_call: TRBJ2-1
clone_size: -
v_call: TRBV25-1
d_call: TRBD2
cdr3_aa: CASSDLAGVNYNEQFF
cdr3_nt: TGTGCCAGCAGTGATTTAGCGGGAGTAAACTACAATGAGCAGTTCTTC

j_call: TRBJ2-1
clone_size: -
v_call: TRBV5-4
d_call: TRBD1
cdr3_aa: CASSLQGANEQFF
cdr3_nt: TGTGCCAGCAGCTTGCAGGGGGCCAATGAGCAGTTCTTC

j_call: TRBJ2-1
clone_size: -
v_call: TRBV7-3
d_call: -
cdr3_aa: CASSFNPRTVYNEQFF
cdr3_nt: TGTGCCAGCAGCTTCAATCCTAGAACGGTCTACAATGAGCAGTTCTTC